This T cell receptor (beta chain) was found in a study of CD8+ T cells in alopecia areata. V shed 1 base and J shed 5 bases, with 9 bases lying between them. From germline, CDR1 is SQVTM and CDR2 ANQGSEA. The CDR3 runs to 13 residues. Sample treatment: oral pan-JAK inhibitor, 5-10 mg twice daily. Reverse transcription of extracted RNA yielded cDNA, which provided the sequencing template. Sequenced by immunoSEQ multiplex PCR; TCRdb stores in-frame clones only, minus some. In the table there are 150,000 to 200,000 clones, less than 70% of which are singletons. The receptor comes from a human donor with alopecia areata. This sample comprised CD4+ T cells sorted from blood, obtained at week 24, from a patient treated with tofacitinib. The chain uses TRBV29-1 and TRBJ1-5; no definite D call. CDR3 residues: CSVEVNIDQPQHF. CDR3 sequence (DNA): TGCAGCGTTGAAGTAAACATCGATCAGCCCCAGCATTTT.